This entry lists 23 T cell receptor beta chains sequenced from one sample in a study of response to subunit inactivated influenza vaccine (dated by TCRdb to 2016 to 2019). The library came from RT-PCR. TCRdb names Illumina HiSeq 2500 as the instrument used. TCRdb passed the public sequencing reads through fastp at Q25 and MiXCR, retaining productive beta sequences. Identical CDR3 proteins give one entry, which carries the most common genes and DNA. This sample comprises about 500,000 distinct CDR3 sequences, approximately 17% of them detected only once. The ten largest clones add up to less than 4% of the sample. Here the sequenced sample was CD4+ T cells sorted from PBMCs, taken around 25 months after vaccination. These receptors were collected from a man aged 50 to 69 who received an inactivated influenza vaccine. Donor details come from another sample of the same person, matched by shared clones.

V and J are TRBV20-1 and TRBJ2-5; possible D gene TRBD2, 5 bases. V was cut by 6 bases and J by 4 bases, with 18 bases left in between. Germline CDR1 reads DFQATT; CDR2 reads SNEGSKA (reference sequence). The CDR3 totals 14 residues. DNA of the CDR3: TGCAGTGCAAAAATAGCGCGAGAGATAGAGACCCAGTACTTC. Amino acid sequence: CSAKIAREIETQYF.

V usage is TRBV5-1 and J usage is TRBJ1-1; D possibly corresponds to TRBD1 (6 bases). The germline CDR1 and CDR2 sequences are SGHRS and YFSETQ. The CDR3 has 16 amino acids. V was clipped by 4 bases and J by 1 base, with 17 bases between them. In DNA, the CDR3 is TGCGCCAGCAGCAATCAGATACAGGGCGCGAACACTGAAGCTTTCTTT. This gives the protein CASSNQIQGANTEAFF.

The chain links TRBV5-1 to TRBJ2-7; no clear D. This CDR3 comprises 16 residues. Germline CDR1 reads SGHRS; CDR2 reads YFSETQ. V was shortened by 0 bases and J by 3 bases, with 16 bases between the two germline ends. The CDR3 DNA follows: TGCGCCAGCAGCTTGGATGGCAGCTTCAGTTTCTACGAGCAGTACTTC. Translating it yields CASSLDGSFSFYEQYF.

The V call is TRBV9, the J call TRBJ2-3, with D possibly matching TRBD2 (7 bases). V was trimmed by 4 bases and J by 5 bases, leaving 17 bases between them. From germline, CDR1 is SGDLS and CDR2 YYNGEE. There are 15 residues in the CDR3. The DNA for the CDR3 is TGTGCCAGCAGCCCCCGAGGGGGGGTGGGAGATACGCAGTATTTT. It encodes CASSPRGGVGDTQYF. Variable domain in full (rest from reference TRBV9 and TRBJ2-3): DSGVTQTPKHLITATGQRVTLRCSPRSGDLSVYWYQQSLDQGLQFLIQYYNGEERAKGNILERFSAQQFPDLHSELNLSSLELGDSALYFCASSPRGGVGDTQYFGPGTRLTVL.

V is TRBV28 and J is TRBJ2-5; 11 positions match TRBD2. V lost 4 bases, J lost 1 base, and 2 bases stayed unmatched. This CDR3 contains 15 residues. The germline V gene encodes CDR1 MDHEN and CDR2 SYDVKM. The CDR3 DNA reads TGTGCCAGCAGTTCTAGCGGGGGGCTCCAAGAGACCCAGTACTTC. Its protein is CASSSSGGLQETQYF.

The chain carries TRBV3-1 and TRBJ1-1, with 8 positions matching TRBD1. This CDR3 contains 15 residues. CDR1 is LGHDT and CDR2 is YNNKEL in the germline V gene (reference sequence). V lost 6 bases, J lost 5 bases, and 11 bases stayed unmatched. As DNA, the CDR3 is TGTGCCAGCAGACTGACAGGGGCCAGGGGGACTGAAGCTTTCTTT. Translated, it gives CASRLTGARGTEAFF. The variable domain in full, completed from reference TRBV3-1 and TRBJ1-1, reads DTAVSQTPKYLVTQMGNDKSIKCEQNLGHDTMYWYKQDSKKFLKIMFSYNNKELIINETVPNRFSPKSPDKAHLNLHINSLELGDSAVYFCASRLTGARGTEAFFGQGTRLTVV.

The rearrangement joins TRBV20-1 to TRBJ2-1; D gene uncertain. V was cut by 6 bases and J by 1 base, with 7 bases left in between. This CDR3 is 12 amino acids long. Germline lookup yields CDR1 DFQATT and CDR2 SNEGSKA (reference sequence). The CDR3 protein is CSAHLSYNEQFF. CDR3 sequence (DNA): TGCAGTGCACACTTATCCTACAATGAGCAGTTCTTC.

The chain combines TRBV3-1 with TRBJ2-7; D gene unclear. CDR1 is LGHDT, CDR2 YNNKEL, per germline (reference sequence). The CDR3 spans 13 residues. V gave up 1 base and J gave up 5 bases, with 9 bases separating them. This CDR3 is CASSQGTLNEQYF. CDR3 nucleotides: TGTGCCAGCAGCCAAGGAACGTTGAACGAGCAGTACTTC.

This clonotype showed up just a few times. CDR3 amino acids: CASSLSGSIRTGYTF. The DNA for the CDR3 is TGTGCCAGCAGTTTGAGTGGGTCGATTAGGACGGGCTACACCTTC. The V call is TRBV28, the J call TRBJ1-2; D not certain. Germline loops: CDR1 MDHEN, CDR2 SYDVKM. V shed 3 bases and J shed 8 bases, with 19 bases lying between them. This CDR3 is 15 amino acids long.

This clonotype appeared a few times. V and J are TRBV20-1 and TRBJ1-4; 7 bases map to TRBD1. V was pared by 6 bases and J by 7 bases, with 8 bases of the junction left unmatched. Germline V lookup: CDR1 DFQATT, CDR2 SNEGSKA (reference sequence). The CDR3 spans 13 residues. CDR3: CSAFSTGSEKLFF. The DNA for the CDR3 is TGCAGTGCCTTCTCGACAGGGTCTGAAAAACTGTTTTTT.

The V and J genes are TRBV11-1 and TRBJ2-3; perhaps TRBD2 as D (5 bases). Trimming cost V 10 bases and J 2 bases, with 31 bases left between them. The CDR3 contains 19 residues. Germline CDR1 is SGHAT and CDR2 is FQDESV (reference sequence). The CDR3 DNA reads TGTGCCACCACCTTAGCCGGAGGCCTTCGAGGAACCTTCACAGATACGCAGTATTTT. It encodes CATTLAGGLRGTFTDTQYF.

This chain uses TRBV4-2 with TRBJ2-4, with D tentatively TRBD2 (7 bases). The V gene lost 6 bases and the J gene lost 16 bases, with 22 bases spanning the gap. The CDR3 has 13 residues. Germline V gene sequence: CDR1 LGHNA, CDR2 YNFKEQ. As DNA, the CDR3 is TGTGCCAGCAGTGGGTTTCGGGGGGCGGTAATCTACTTC. This encodes CASSGFRGAVIYF.

This clonotype was observed a few times. The chain carries TRBV20-1 and TRBJ2-2, with D possibly being TRBD2 (6 bases). This CDR3 spans 15 amino acids. Germline CDR1 DFQATT, CDR2 SNEGSKA (reference sequence). V was pared by 2 bases and J by 5 bases, with 15 bases between. Here the CDR3 reads CSARTPGTDTGELFF. CDR3 sequence (DNA): TGCAGTGCTAGAACCCCCGGGACTGATACCGGGGAGCTGTTTTTT.

The chain is built from TRBV5-4 and TRBJ1-1; the match to TRBD1 covers 10 bases. The CDR3 totals 15 residues. V was pared by 1 base and J by 4 bases, with 4 bases of the junction left unmatched. Germline lookup yields CDR1 SGHNT and CDR2 YYREEE (reference sequence). The CDR3 is CASSLPTGGGTEAFF. As DNA, the CDR3 is TGTGCCAGCAGCTTGCCGACAGGGGGCGGCACTGAAGCTTTCTTT.

This clonotype has more than one count but fewer than ten. V gene TRBV11-2 combines with J gene TRBJ2-7; D remains ambiguous. In germline, CDR1 is SGHAT, CDR2 FQNNGV. This CDR3 is 14 amino acids long. The germline V and J ends were trimmed by 1 base and 2 bases, with 9 bases remaining between them. The CDR3 bases are TGTGCCAGCAGCTTAGTAGGCACCCCCTACGAGCAGTACTTC. Encoded protein: CASSLVGTPYEQYF.

This clonotype occurred a few times. V is TRBV18 and J is TRBJ2-7; 7 bases map to TRBD1. V dropped 8 bases and J dropped 5; count of bases not matched to a gene: 12. CDR1 and CDR2 from the germline V gene are KGHSH and LQKENI. This CDR3 contains 14 residues. In DNA form, the CDR3 reads TGTGCCAGCGGATGGGACAGTTCAAGCCACGAGCAGTACTTC. Translating gives CASGWDSSSHEQYF.

The V gene is TRBV20-1, the J gene TRBJ2-5; the match to TRBD1 covers 11 bases. This CDR3 has 16 residues. V lost 2 bases to trimming and J lost 2 bases; unmatched junction nucleotides: 7. Germline-derived CDR1 and CDR2 are DFQATT and SNEGSKA (reference sequence). CDR3 bases: TGCAGTGCTAGACCAGGGACAGGGGGATTGCAAGAGACCCAGTACTTC. It translates to CSARPGTGGLQETQYF.

The CDR3 DNA is TGCGCCAGCAGCCAAGGGTTTAGGGAGTACGAGCAGTACTTC. Its translation: CASSQGFREYEQYF. V gene TRBV4-1 combines with J gene TRBJ2-7, with D possibly matching TRBD2 (5 bases). This CDR3 has 14 amino acids. Germline CDR1 is MGHRA and CDR2 is YSYEKL. V was shortened by 1 base and J by 4 bases, with 11 bases between the two germline ends.

This clonotype was detected a few times. This rearrangement joins TRBV4-1 to TRBJ2-5; 8 nucleotides line up with TRBD1. V shed 3 bases and J 5 bases; nucleotides not matched to a gene: 8. There are 15 residues in the CDR3. Germline values: CDR1 MGHRA, CDR2 YSYEKL. The chain's CDR3 is CASSQADRGWETQYF. The CDR3 DNA reads as TGCGCCAGCAGCCAGGCTGACAGGGGCTGGGAGACCCAGTACTTC.

With regard to this clonotype: The junction departs from germline at one end; a sequencing error may be responsible. This rearrangement joins TRBV20-1 to TRBJ2-5; TRBD1 might be the D (6 bases). From germline, CDR1 is DFQATT and CDR2 SNEGSKA (reference sequence). This CDR3 contains 14 residues. The CDR3 sequence: CSARRTTGLANHHF. The CDR3, as DNA: TGCAGTGCTAGACGGACGACAGGCTTAGCAAACCATCACTTC.

The chain joins TRBV2 to TRBJ2-1; D is ambiguous. The V end lost 3 bases, the J end lost 6 bases, and 12 bases lay between the germline ends. Germline V gene lookup returns CDR1 SNHLY and CDR2 FYNNEI. The CDR3 runs to 14 residues. This CDR3 reads CASSDLVASNEQFF. The CDR3 DNA follows: TGTGCCAGCAGTGATCTCGTGGCCTCCAATGAGCAGTTCTTC.

A few counts support this clonotype. This chain uses TRBV20-1 with TRBJ2-1, with a weak D call TRBD2 (6 bases). Deletions cut 4 bases from V and 3 bases from J, with 10 bases between. The CDR3 length is 13 residues. Germline assignment: CDR1 DFQATT and CDR2 SNEGSKA (reference sequence). DNA for the CDR3: TGCAGTGCTATCGGGAGCGGCTACAATGAGCAGTTCTTC. Translated: CSAIGSGYNEQFF.

This chain uses TRBV19 with TRBJ2-4, with D perhaps matching TRBD1 (6 bases). This CDR3 has 15 amino acids. The germline V and J ends were trimmed by 9 bases and 2 bases, with 17 bases remaining between them. Looked up from germline, CDR1 is LNHDA and CDR2 is SQIVND (reference sequence). The CDR3 here is CASQLGGRTKNIQYF. CDR3 coding DNA: TGTGCCAGCCAGCTAGGGGGACGAACCAAAAACATTCAGTACTTC.